This TCR beta chain appears in the sequencing data of a study of Graves' ophthalmopathy and Graves' hyperthyroidism. Study in general: Upon initial diagnosis and before any treatment, peripheral blood was collected.

As the template, RNA transcripts were used to amplify TCR beta CDR3 regions. A first-round RT-PCR used HTBI primers, followed by a second-round multiplex PCR. TCRdb processed the multiplex PCR reads anew with MiXCR; each CDR3 protein has one entry. The sample includes 400,000 or so distinct CDR3 sequences, less than 20% of them seen just once. General study points: The model predicted ophthalmopathy progression with roughly 70% sensitivity and around 72% specificity. Clonotypes were expanded in thyroid at above 0.001 frequency, and most also appeared in blood. Stable hyperthyroidism and ophthalmopathy were told apart by a 13-signature model, which achieved roughly 90% sensitivity and nearly 84% specificity.

The CDR3 consists of 16 residues. Germline CDR1 SGHVS, CDR2 FNYEAQ. V lost 2 bases and J 0 bases, leaving 10 bases between the germline ends. Details on this clonotype: Its target is not known.

The chain links TRBV7-6 to TRBJ2-2; TRBD1 or TRBD2 may be the D gene (5 bases each). The sequence was collected from a woman aged 18 to 35 with stable Graves' hyperthyroidism. The sequenced sample was peripheral blood. CDR3 sequence reads: CASSLNVGANTGELFF. The CDR3 DNA reads TGTGCCAGCAGCTTAAACGTGGGGGCGAACACCGGGGAGCTGTTTTTT.